Listed here are 19 T cell receptor beta chains from one sample, sequenced in a study of CD8+ T cells in alopecia areata. RNA extraction was followed by reverse transcription into cDNA, which acted as the sequencing template. Using immunoSEQ multiplex PCR, the repertoire was profiled, and TCRdb retains in-frame clones only, with some absent. The table shows 90,000 or so clones, with around 47% occurring only once. As to treatment: oral pan-JAK inhibitor, 5-10 mg twice daily. The starting material was CD8+ T cells sorted from blood, obtained at week 24, from a patient treated with tofacitinib. Receptors originate from a human donor with alopecia areata.

This clone was seen a handful of times. J is TRBJ2-7 and V is TRBV4-1, with D unresolved. Trimming pared 3 bases from V and 2 bases from J, leaving 8 bases between. Germline CDR1 and CDR2: MGHRA and YSYEKL. The CDR3 totals 13 residues. The CDR3 DNA follows: TGCGCCAGCAGCCACGCCGATACCTACGAGCAGTACTTC. This codes for CASSHADTYEQYF.

This clone was found a few times. The V call is TRBV29-1, the J call TRBJ2-5; 9 nucleotides align to TRBD1. Per the germline V gene, CDR1 is SQVTM and CDR2 is ANQGSEA. Losses at the gene ends were 3 bases for V and 5 bases for J; bases not matched to a gene: 10. The CDR3 length is 15 residues. The DNA for the CDR3 is TGCAGCGTTGATGAACAGGGGGCGATACTCGAGACCCAGTACTTC. This codes for CSVDEQGAILETQYF.

J is TRBJ1-4 and V is TRBV27, with no clear D. V was pared by 4 bases and J by 3 bases, with 9 bases between. This CDR3 is 14 amino acids long. In germline, CDR1 is MNHEY, CDR2 SMNVEV (reference sequence). This chain's CDR3 is CASSSSQSNEKLFF. In DNA form, the CDR3 reads TGTGCCAGCAGTTCCTCACAGTCTAATGAAAAACTGTTTTTT.

This clone was counted a single time. The chain couples TRBV27 to TRBJ1-1; D gene uncertain. V was trimmed by 8 bases and J by 1 base, leaving 14 bases between them. Germline CDR1 is MNHEY and CDR2 is SMNVEV (reference sequence). The CDR3 consists of 14 residues. The CDR3 protein is CASLSSGRNTEAFF. As DNA, the CDR3 is TGTGCCAGCCTGTCATCGGGTCGGAACACTGAAGCTTTCTTT.

This rearrangement joins TRBV4-1 to TRBJ2-1, with TRBD2 matching 9 bases. From germline, CDR1 is MGHRA and CDR2 YSYEKL. Germline trimming cut 3 bases from V and 5 bases from J; bases unmatched to any gene: 2. CDR3 size: 14 residues. CDR3 sequence (DNA): TGCGCCAGCAGCCATAGCGGGAGTGACAATGAGCAGTTCTTC. Residues: CASSHSGSDNEQFF.

The chain carries TRBV7-9 and TRBJ2-7; 7 bases match TRBD1. The CDR3 contains 14 residues. With 2 bases clipped from V and 6 bases from J, the junction kept 7 bases outside the gene matches. The germline V gene encodes CDR1 SEHNR and CDR2 FQNEAQ (reference sequence). The CDR3 spells CASSLRGGVFEQYF. The CDR3 DNA follows: TGTGCCAGCAGCTTAAGAGGGGGCGTTTTCGAGCAGTACTTC.

This rearrangement joins TRBV27 to TRBJ2-1; the D gene is possibly TRBD2 (5 bases). The V gene's germline CDR1 is MNHEY and CDR2 SMNVEV (reference sequence). V was trimmed by 6 bases and J by 9 bases, leaving 12 bases between them. The CDR3 sequence is 12 residues long. This CDR3 is CASSPPGSEQFF. The CDR3 nucleotides are TGTGCCAGCAGCCCCCCGGGGTCTGAGCAGTTCTTC.

CDR3 DNA sequence: TGTGCAGGTTCGCCGGGGGTATCGGCCGGGGAGCTGTTTTTT. Translated: CAGSPGVSAGELFF. The chain has TRBV19 and TRBJ2-2; D possibly corresponds to TRBD2 (6 bases). The CDR3 has 14 residues. Per germline, CDR1 LNHDA and CDR2 SQIVND (reference sequence).

This clone turned up a few times. The genes are TRBV30 and TRBJ2-3; TRBD1 or TRBD2 may be the D gene (5 bases each). This CDR3 has 13 residues. Germline assignment: CDR1 GTSNPN and CDR2 SVGIG (reference sequence). The germline V and J ends were trimmed by 2 bases and 10 bases, with 16 bases remaining between them. The CDR3 bases are TGTGCCTGGAGTCCCGGGGACGGGGCCGCGCAGTATTTT. It yields the protein CAWSPGDGAAQYF. The full variable domain, completed using reference TRBV30 and TRBJ2-3, is SQTIHQWPATLVQPVGSPLSLECTVEGTSNPNLYWYRQAAGRGLQLLFYSVGIGQISSEVPQNLSASRPQDRQFILSSKKLLLSDSGFYLCAWSPGDGAAQYFGPGTRLTVL.

The genes are TRBV4-1 and TRBJ2-1; D is unclear. V was clipped by 0 bases and J by 6 bases, with 3 bases between them. The CDR3 contains 12 residues. Germline loops: CDR1 MGHRA, CDR2 YSYEKL. CDR3 in DNA: TGCGCCAGCAGCCAAGATACCAATGAGCAGTTCTTC. This translates into CASSQDTNEQFF.

The chain combines TRBV6-6 with TRBJ2-1; 14 positions match TRBD2. The CDR3 sequence is 15 residues long. V shed 6 bases, J shed 6 bases, and the junction held 4 bases outside the gene matches. Germline CDR1 reads MNHNY; CDR2 reads SVGAGI (reference sequence). The CDR3 nucleotides are TGTGCCAGCAGCAAAGGACTAGCGGGAGGCAATGAGCAGTTCTTC. It codes for CASSKGLAGGNEQFF.

This clone appeared a few times. This specimen includes other DNA sequences encoding the same CDR3. The gene calls are TRBV9 and TRBJ2-5; D might be TRBD2 (6 bases). Trimming removed 0 bases from V and 5 bases from J, with 14 bases in between. This CDR3 contains 15 residues. Germline V gene lookup returns CDR1 SGDLS and CDR2 YYNGEE. CDR3 DNA sequence: TGTGCCAGCAGCGTAGGGTCGGGGAGCGGGGAGACCCAGTACTTC. Translating gives CASSVGSGSGETQYF.

This chain links TRBV5-1 with TRBJ2-2; unclear D gene. Between the trimmed V and J ends, which lost 5 bases and 1 base, there was a span of 9 bases. This CDR3 comprises 14 residues. The germline V gene encodes CDR1 SGHRS and CDR2 YFSETQ. The CDR3 loop reads CASSGSLNTGELFF. CDR3 DNA: TGCGCCAGCAGTGGCAGTTTGAACACCGGGGAGCTGTTTTTT.

CDR3 protein: CASSGVAPEVETQYF. The CDR3 DNA sequence: TGTGCCAGCAGCGGGGTGGCCCCCGAGGTTGAGACCCAGTACTTC. The V call is TRBV6-1, the J call TRBJ2-5, with a weak D call TRBD2 (5 bases). Trimming shortened V by 6 bases and J by 5 bases, and 19 bases separated the two germline ends. The CDR3 totals 15 residues. Germline V gene data show CDR1 as MNHNS and CDR2 as SASEGT.

This clone turned up a few times. The genes are TRBV23-1 and TRBJ2-1; 10 positions agree with TRBD1. TRBV23-1 is an ORF; its function is uncertain. With V trimmed by 2 bases and J by 4 bases, 2 bases remained unmatched. CDR3 size: 15 residues. CDR3 in amino acids: CASSQGGQGYNEQFF. CDR3 DNA: TGCGCCAGCAGTCAAGGGGGACAGGGGTACAATGAGCAGTTCTTC.

The chain uses TRBV11-2 and TRBJ2-1, with TRBD1 identical over 8 bases. The CDR3 is 18 residues long. The trim removed 5 bases at V and 5 bases at J, leaving 17 bases unmatched. Germline-derived CDR1 and CDR2 are SGHAT and FQNNGV. DNA for the CDR3: TGTGCCAGCAGCCCCGATTTGTTATCAGGGGGCGGTCACAATGAGCAGTTCTTC. Encoded protein: CASSPDLLSGGGHNEQFF.

The V call is TRBV5-8, the J call TRBJ1-2, with a possible D match to TRBD1 (6 bases). Germline CDR1 and CDR2: SGHTS and YDEGEE. CDR3 length equals 14 residues. Trimming stripped 3 bases from V and 4 bases from J, with 13 bases between. The CDR3 protein is CASSSSDRLYGYTF. The CDR3 nucleotides are TGTGCCAGCAGCTCTTCTGACAGGCTCTATGGCTACACCTTC.

The chain combines TRBV29-1 with TRBJ2-7; D unclear. V lost 7 bases and J lost 0, with 7 bases in between. The CDR3 length is 11 residues. Germline CDR1 and CDR2: SQVTM and ANQGSEA. The CDR3 spells CSAMFSYEQYF. For the CDR3, the DNA is TGCAGCGCCATGTTCTCCTACGAGCAGTACTTC.

This clone was seen once. V usage is TRBV7-9 and J usage is TRBJ2-1; the match to TRBD1 covers 7 bases. V gave up 3 bases and J gave up 2 bases; unmatched junction bases: 10. Per the germline V gene, CDR1 is SEHNR and CDR2 is FQNEAQ (reference sequence). CDR3 length equals 17 residues. CDR3 DNA sequence: TGTGCCAGCAGCTTTCGGCGCCGACAGGGCCCCTACAATGAGCAGTTCTTC. Its translation is CASSFRRRQGPYNEQFF. The full variable domain, with the rest looked up from reference TRBV7-9 and TRBJ2-1, is DTGVSQNPRHKITKRGQNVTFRCDPISEHNRLYWYRQTLGQGPEFLTYFQNEAQLEKSRLLSDRFSAERPKGSFSTLEIQRTEQGDSAMYLCASSFRRRQGPYNEQFFGPGTRLTVL.